This TCR beta chain was observed in a study of glioma-infiltrating T cells after dendritic cell vaccination. Study context: Patients received three intradermal dendritic cell vaccine injections at biweekly intervals.

Using immunoSEQ multiplex PCR, the repertoire was profiled, and TCRdb retains in-frame clones only, with some absent. The sample includes around 90,000 clones, about 81% of them seen just once. Between the trimmed V and J ends, which lost 5 bases and 6 bases, there was a span of 13 bases. The CDR3 length is 14 residues. From germline, CDR1 is LNHDA and CDR2 SQIVND (reference sequence). The time point was: after dendritic cell vaccination, including at tumor progression/relapse. The chain is built from TRBV19 and TRBJ2-2; D possibly corresponds to TRBD1 (6 bases). The sequence came from a human donor with glioblastoma. Sequences were derived from blood, sampled after dendritic cell vaccination. The CDR3 here is CASSPKQGPGELFF. Here the CDR3 DNA reads TGTGCCAGTAGTCCCAAACAGGGTCCCGGGGAGCTGTTTTTT. The full variable domain, with the rest looked up from reference TRBV19 and TRBJ2-2, is DGGITQSPKYLFRKEGQNVTLSCEQNLNHDAMYWYRQDPGQGLRLIYYSQIVNDFQKGDIAEGYSVSREKKESFPLTVTSAQKNPTAFYLCASSPKQGPGELFFGEGSRLTVL.